This T cell receptor beta chain was recovered during a study of regulatory T cells in long-lasting Graves disease (dated by TCRdb to about 2021). At the level of the whole study: In the newly diagnosed Graves' disease group, patients had been taking antithyroid drugs for less than 3 months. A total of around 35 samples underwent TCR sequencing, from roughly 13 patients with persistent Graves' disease and around 20 patients with newly diagnosed Graves' disease. The study took place in China and was registered as a clinical trial. Peripheral blood TCR sequencing and RNA sequencing compared persistent Graves' disease patients with newly diagnosed Graves' disease patients. The study at large found these results: Preferential use of TRBV28, TRBJ1-2 and TRBJ2-5 was observed in persistent disease, whereas TRBV20-1 and TRBJ2-1 were favored in newly diagnosed disease. More public clonotypes were shared among persistent patients (roughly 2,700) than among newly diagnosed patients (under 1,000). Compared with newly diagnosed patients, persistent Graves' disease patients had lower TCR Shannon entropy and fewer highly expanded clones, which suggests clonal expansion. The authors acknowledged the small sample size as a limitation that may reduce accuracy. Sequencing and analysis were limited to the TCR beta chain. Only peripheral blood was studied, because thyroid tissue, the primary lesion, was inaccessible.

Taken with the paper, the label for time point translates to: newly diagnosed GD, antithyroid drugs for less than 3 months. RNA was extracted from PBMCs in TRIzol for both TCR sequencing and RNA sequencing. Graves' disease was diagnosed according to American Thyroid Association guidelines. The patients came from an endocrinology department in Xi'an, China. Each patient gave approximately 9.7 milliliters of peripheral blood, collected in an EDTA anticoagulant tube. Ficoll Paque Plus density gradient separation was used to isolate PBMCs, and no further T cell sorting was done. RNA quality was checked with an Agilent 2100 Bioanalyzer and agarose gel, and concentration with a NanoDrop 2000. The CDR1 and CDR2 encoded by the germline V gene (reference sequence) are PRHDT and FYEKMQ. From the cysteine up to the phenylalanine, the CDR3 has a length of 14 residues. The sequence is cut down to CDR3 DNA, 42 bases in frame from base 1. V loses 5 bases of germline sequence and J loses 5 bases, and the interval between the two ends is 15 bases.

To prepare the library, multiplex PCR was applied. Sequenced on an Illumina HiSeq 4000. To build TCR beta libraries, CDR3 regions were amplified by Arm-PCR using iRepertoire HTBI primers. Gel purification was performed on PCR products prior to sequencing. The original pipeline was this. Gene usage analysis of CDR3 amino acid clonotypes used the approximately 62 TRBV and around 13 TRBJ segments found across samples. COPE and FqMerger were used to merge filtered high-quality paired reads into contigs. Contigs were aligned with BLAST to IMGT TRBV, TRBD and TRBJ reference genes, and CDR3 was defined per IMGT. Highly expanded clones were defined as clonotypes with a frequency above 0.1%. Repertoire diversity was measured by Shannon entropy, and V-J evenness by the Gini coefficient. Clonotypes shared by more than one individual were considered public. Starting from the raw public reads, TCRdb applied fastp trimming at Q25, assembled clones with MiXCR and retained in-frame beta chains. Under each unique CDR3 protein, matching rows form one entry showing the most common genes and DNA. TCRdb's processing, not the authors' own work, is the source of the V and J calls. Within this sample are around 420,000 distinct CDR3 sequences, with 15% of them counted one time only. The ten biggest clones cover 7.8% of the sample.

This clonotype has at least ten counts. Its binding antigen is unknown. Within one base of it there is no much larger clone, and no base qualities were kept. This same sample was also part of a study on T cells in Graves' hyperthyroidism and ophthalmopathy. The second study's authors report: A patient counted as having stable Graves' hyperthyroidism if no progression to ophthalmopathy occurred over 18 months of follow-up. The hyperthyroidism patients were between 18 and 65 years old and newly diagnosed, with a disease duration of less than 2 months. Any patient with an uncontrolled infection, another autoimmune disease, pregnancy or lactation was excluded. Clinical symptoms, serum thyroxine and TRAb, thyroid ultrasound, and orbital computed tomography formed the basis for the diagnoses. The first round of RT-PCR for the TCR CDR3 was performed with the HTBI primer set and the Qiagen OneStep RT-PCR kit. Most expanded thyroid clonotypes (frequency above 0.001) were also detected in blood, a finding suggesting that blood repertoires may reflect thyroid immune responses. Ophthalmopathy was separated from stable hyperthyroidism by a 13 V-J signature model, with approximately 86% sensitivity and just over 81% specificity obtained in cross-validation and 80%/75% obtained in testing. In validation, progression to ophthalmopathy was predicted by the model with nearly 71% sensitivity and around 75% specificity, a median of around 5.9 months before onset. TCR V-J signatures able to tell the groups apart were searched for in a discovery cohort of 100 or so patients, of whom 43 had Graves' ophthalmopathy and about 60 had stable Graves' hyperthyroidism. Whether ophthalmopathy could be predicted prospectively was tested in an independent validation cohort made up of about 18 hyperthyroidism patients plus 17 patients who later progressed to ophthalmopathy. The roughly 100 discovery patients were divided at random into training and test sets in a 7:3 ratio. The study also compared thyroid tissue and blood T-cell repertoires from a handful of Graves' hyperthyroidism patients. Once sampling was done, hyperthyroidism patients were given methimazole at a starting dose of 30 mg daily, whereas ophthalmopathy patients were given high-dose intravenous methylprednisolone. Libraries were constructed in a second round of multiplex PCR, after which size selection and purification were carried out. Libraries were sequenced paired-end with 100 bp reads on an Illumina HiSeq2000. SOAPnuke was used to process the raw data, removing reads that contained adapters or uncalled bases, had a mean Phred below 15, or lacked an exact match to the constant primer or identifier. High-quality paired reads were merged using COPE v1.2.5, and each unique nucleotide sequence was defined as a clonotype. Clonotypes were aligned to IMGT TRBV, TRBD and TRBJ reference segments using MiTCR v1.1. Analysis was restricted to V-J combinations with a frequency above 0.0001, which covered 99.2% of repertoires. The TCS score was defined as the ratio of F50 (clonal expansion) to E x V (chaos), calculated using BLOSUM62-based TCRdist between CDR3 peptides within each V-J. Welch's t-statistics and random forest reduced 514 V-J features to 10 to 15, which were used in a naive Bayes classifier (R e1071). No statistical method was used to fix the sample size in advance, and group allocation was not hidden from the investigators. The paper reports TCR Vbeta CDR3 sequencing of 140 or so peripheral blood samples: 40 to 45 ophthalmopathy, roughly 80 hyperthyroidism and around 17 progressor patients.

The chain employs TRBV13 and TRBJ1-2; no D gene call is confident. The sequences come from peripheral blood mononuclear cells (PBMCs), collected at new diagnosis, from a patient treated with antithyroid drugs. The TCR originated in a woman in her thirties or forties with Graves disease. Donor details come from another sample of the same person, matched by shared clones. The CDR3 in this case is CASSLKIIGYGYTF. The DNA sequence follows: TGTGCCAGCAGCCTGAAAATCATCGGGTATGGCTACACCTTC.